The rows below give T cell receptor beta chains drawn from one sample of a study of T cell changes during pregnancy in multiple sclerosis. Data came from immunoSEQ multiplex PCR; TCRdb stores just in-frame clones and leaves some out. The table lists just over 65,000 clones, about 90% of them singletons. The starting material was peripheral blood, obtained in the second trimester of pregnancy. Receptor source: a female donor with multiple sclerosis, enrolled in a pregnancy study. Each CDR3 is given with its conserved first and last residue. A D gene is named only where the DNA matches it firmly. A row's size may be missing; if present it is once, few, many or a size class.

cdr3_length d_call clone_size j_call v_call cdr3_nt cdr3_aa
14 . . TRBJ2-1 TRBV4-1 TGCGCCAGCAGCCGAAACGGACAGCTGGATGAGCAGTTCTTC CASSRNGQLDEQFF
13 . . TRBJ2-7 TRBV27 TGTGCCAGCAGCCCGAGCGGGCCCTACGAGCAGTACTTC CASSPSGPYEQYF
13 TRBD1 . TRBJ1-2 TRBV29-1 TGCAGCGTTGAAGGACAGGGAAGAGAAAGCTACACCTTC CSVEGQGRESYTF
13 . . TRBJ2-5 TRBV18 TGTGCCAGCTCACCCCCCGGGGTGGAGACCCAGTACTTC CASSPPGVETQYF
14 . once TRBJ2-1 TRBV7-9 TGTGCCAGCAGCTTACTAGGCTCCTACAATGAGCAGTTCTTC CASSLLGSYNEQFF
11 . . TRBJ1-1 TRBV28 TGTGCCAGCACCAGGGACACTGAAGCTTTCTTT CASTRDTEAFF
14 . once TRBJ2-5 TRBV5-4 TGTGCCAGCAGCTTGGGTGCCAGCCAAGAGACCCAGTACTTC CASSLGASQETQYF
15 TRBD1 . TRBJ1-3 TRBV5-4 TGTGCCAGCAGCTTGCGGACAGGGGGTTTAGACACCATATATTTT CASSLRTGGLDTIYF
15 . . TRBJ1-1 TRBV7-2 TGTGCCAGCAGCTCAACCGGACAGCTGAACACTGAAGCTTTCTTT CASSSTGQLNTEAFF
17 . . TRBJ2-7 TRBV19 TGTGCCAGTAGTATAGATCTGTCGGGGTTTCGCCGCTACGAGCAGTACTTC CASSIDLSGFRRYEQYF
20 . . TRBJ1-5 TRBV21-1 TGTGCCAGCAGCAAAGGCGAAACAGGGTCGGTCAAAATGGGCAATCAGCCCCAGCATTTT CASSKGETGSVKMGNQPQHF
13 TRBD1 . TRBJ2-7 TRBV19 TGTGCCAGCAGGGACAGGGAATGGGGCGAGCAGTACTTC CASRDREWGEQYF
16 . . TRBJ2-3 TRBV7-9 TGTGCCAGCAGCTCCTTCGGAGCATCCTCAGGGGATACGCAGTATTTT CASSSFGASSGDTQYF
16 TRBD1 . TRBJ2-1 TRBV5-4 TGTGCCAGCAGCCAGTACCGGATACAGGGGGCAAATGAGCAGTTCTTC CASSQYRIQGANEQFF
16 . once TRBJ2-3 TRBV7-2 TGTGCCAGCAGCCGAACATATCAGGGGAACACAGATACGCAGTATTTT CASSRTYQGNTDTQYF
16 . . TRBJ2-3 TRBV5-1 TGCGCCAGCAGCAATGGGCGGACAGTCCTCACAGATACGCAGTATTTT CASSNGRTVLTDTQYF
15 . . TRBJ1-1 TRBV4-1 TGCGCCAGCAGCCAGGCATCGACAGCGAACACTGAAGCTTTCTTT CASSQASTANTEAFF
16 TRBD1 . TRBJ2-5 TRBV9 TGTGCCAGCAGCTCTCCCCGACAGGGGCGCCAAGAGACCCAGTACTTC CASSSPRQGRQETQYF
13 . . TRBJ1-1 TRBV7-6 TGTGCCAGCAGCCGTAAGGGGGACACTGAAGCTTTCTTT CASSRKGDTEAFF
16 TRBD1 . TRBJ2-7 TRBV13 TGTGCCAGCAGCTTAGCAACGGGGACAGCCGTATACGAGCAGTACTTC CASSLATGTAVYEQYF
14 . . TRBJ1-4 TRBV6-5 TGTGCCAGCAGTTACGCGTTTACGGGTGAAAAACTGTTTTTT CASSYAFTGEKLFF
18 TRBD1 . TRBJ1-2 TRBV19 TGTGCCAGTAGTATAGACCGGACAGGGGAACCCGCCGACTATGGCTACACCTTC CASSIDRTGEPADYGYTF
13 . . TRBJ1-1 TRBV4-3 TGCGCCAGCAGCCAGACAGGGAACACTGAAGCTTTCTTT CASSQTGNTEAFF
14 TRBD1 . TRBJ1-4 TRBV28 TGTGCCAGCAGGGAGCAGGGGGAGTGGGAAAAACTGTTTTTT CASREQGEWEKLFF
18 TRBD2 . TRBJ2-4 TRBV4-2 TGTGCCAGCAGCCAAGGGCTAGCGGGGGCTCTAGCCAAAAACATTCAGTACTTC CASSQGLAGALAKNIQYF
16 . . TRBJ1-1 TRBV6-5 TGTGCCAGCAGTTACTCCGTCAGTTATAGGGGCACTGAAGCTTTCTTT CASSYSVSYRGTEAFF
14 . once TRBJ1-4 TRBV30 TGTGCCTGGAAGTCGGGCAGGGGATCCGAAAAACTGTTTTTT CAWKSGRGSEKLFF
15 TRBD2 . TRBJ2-1 TRBV6-4 TGTGCCAGCAGCCGTCTAGCGGACCTTCACAATGAGCAGTTCTTC CASSRLADLHNEQFF
16 TRBD1 . TRBJ1-5 TRBV5-4 TGTGCCAGCAGCCAAGATGGGGCGGGACAGCCCCAGCCCCAGCATTTT CASSQDGAGQPQPQHF
14 TRBD2 . TRBJ2-2 TRBV27 TGTGCCAGCAACCAACGGGGGGGTTTCGGGGAGCTGTTTTTT CASNQRGGFGELFF
15 TRBD1 . TRBJ2-5 TRBV6-5 TGTGCCAGCGGCCGACAGGGAGAACCGCAGGAGACCCAGTACTTC CASGRQGEPQETQYF
16 . . TRBJ2-6 TRBV7-6 TGTGCCAGCAGCTCGACTACAAGCTCTGGGGCCAACGTCCTGACTTTC CASSSTTSSGANVLTF
14 TRBD1 . TRBJ1-5 TRBV2 TGTGCCAGCAGTGAAGGGCAGGGGGCTCAGCCCCAGCATTTT CASSEGQGAQPQHF
17 . once TRBJ2-5 TRBV11-3 TGTGCCAGCAGCTTAGATGTTGGAGGAAAGTACCAAGAGACCCAGTACTTC CASSLDVGGKYQETQYF
16 TRBD1 once TRBJ1-1 TRBV7-2 TGTGCCAGCAGCTTAGCAAGGACAGGGGGCGCCGTCCAAGCTTTCTTT CASSLARTGGAVQAFF
14 . . TRBJ1-1 TRBV28 TGTGCCAGCAGCCCCCCGGTCCGGGGGACTGAAGCTTTCTTT CASSPPVRGTEAFF
16 TRBD2 . TRBJ2-5 TRBV5-6 TGTGCCAGCAGCTTGGTGGCCGGGGGGACCCAAGAGACCCAGTACTTC CASSLVAGGTQETQYF
15 TRBD1 . TRBJ1-6 TRBV5-4 TGTGCCAGCAGCCAGGGACAGGGTAAGAATTCACCCCTCCACTTT CASSQGQGKNSPLHF
17 TRBD1 . TRBJ2-4 TRBV14 TGTGCCAGCAGCCAAACTGGACAGGGCTTAGCCAAAAACATTCAGTACTTC CASSQTGQGLAKNIQYF
13 . . TRBJ1-5 TRBV7-2 TGTGCCAGCAGCCTGTGGGAGGGTATGCCCCAGCATTTT CASSLWEGMPQHF
17 . . TRBJ1-1 TRBV7-9 TGTGCCAGCAGCTTACCAGACCTACAGGGACGGGACACTGAAGCTTTCTTT CASSLPDLQGRDTEAFF